These 12 T cell receptor beta chains came from one sample sequenced in a study of T cells expressing NK-cell markers. TCRdb re-called the 5' RACE reads; one entry per CDR3 protein, DNA not given. The specimen's table records fewer than 300,000 distinct CDR3 sequences. The sequenced sample consisted of blood T cells: a sorted CD56 or NKG2C T cell subset, CD4+ or CD8+ T cells, or bulk PBMC T cells (not recorded which). These receptors originate from a woman between 18 and 69 years old in good health.

The chain couples TRBV4-1 to TRBJ1-2. This CDR3 region has 14 residues. Germline V gene lookup returns CDR1 MGHRA and CDR2 YSYEKL. The chain's CDR3 is CASSQDLRSYGYTF.

The J gene is TRBJ2-1, the V gene TRBV19; TCRdb selects TRBD1, and the lack of DNA leaves this call unchecked. Germline V lookup: CDR1 LNHDA, CDR2 SQIVND (reference sequence). The CDR3 runs to 13 residues. The CDR3: CASRQGAYNEQFF.

The chain has TRBV10-3 and TRBJ2-5. CDR1 and CDR2 (germline): ENHRY, SYGVKD. CDR3 length: 14 residues. The CDR3 region is CAISESVAGETQYF.

This sequence joins TRBV12-3 or TRBV12-4 and TRBJ2-2. This CDR3 is built from 14 residues. The CDR3 sequence: CASSLGENTGELFF.

V is TRBV9 and J is TRBJ2-2; TCRdb gives TRBD2 as the D gene, but with no DNA this cannot be confirmed. Germline loops: CDR1 SGDLS, CDR2 YYNGEE. This CDR3 has 16 amino acids. The CDR3: CASSVVASGVTGELFF. The full variable domain, completed using reference TRBV9 and TRBJ2-2, is DSGVTQTPKHLITATGQRVTLRCSPRSGDLSVYWYQQSLDQGLQFLIQYYNGEERAKGNILERFSAQQFPDLHSELNLSSLELGDSALYFCASSVVASGVTGELFFGEGSRLTVL.

The genes are TRBV28 and TRBJ1-5; TCRdb indicates TRBD1, and absent DNA this call remains unverified. Germline V gene sequence: CDR1 MDHEN, CDR2 SYDVKM. The CDR3 loop spans 19 amino acids. The CDR3 here is CASSPRQGLSRYSNQPQHF.

V usage is TRBV5-1 and J usage is TRBJ2-3. The CDR3 totals 14 residues. Germline V gene data show CDR1 as SGHRS and CDR2 as YFSETQ. The CDR3 loop reads CASSLAQRTDTQYF.

The chain carries TRBV19 and TRBJ2-2; TCRdb proposes TRBD2, but this gene call is untestable without DNA. CDR1 LNHDA and CDR2 SQIVND come from the germline V gene (reference sequence). This CDR3 comprises 17 residues. CDR3 loop: CASWTSGGKPSTGELFF.

CDR3 loop: CASSSAWGSTDTQYF. The rearrangement joins TRBV11-2 to TRBJ2-3; TCRdb names TRBD1, which stays unverified in the absence of DNA. Per the germline V gene, CDR1 is SGHAT and CDR2 is FQNNGV. This CDR3 has 15 residues.

The chain carries TRBV5-1 and TRBJ2-2; the D call of TRBD2 rests on TCRdb alone, since no DNA is present to check it. Germline CDR1 reads SGHRS; CDR2 reads YFSETQ. There are 15 residues in the CDR3. The CDR3 is CASSLEGPSTGELFF.

The chain has TRBV12-3 or TRBV12-4 and TRBJ1-5; TCRdb's D gene call, TRBD1, goes unchecked for lack of DNA. The CDR3 is 14 amino acids. The CDR3 protein is CASSLDSLNQPQHF.

The J gene is TRBJ2-1, the V gene TRBV6-6. CDR3 length: 11 amino acids. The germline V gene encodes CDR1 MNHNY and CDR2 SVGAGI (reference sequence). CDR3 in amino acids: CASSGSNEQFF.